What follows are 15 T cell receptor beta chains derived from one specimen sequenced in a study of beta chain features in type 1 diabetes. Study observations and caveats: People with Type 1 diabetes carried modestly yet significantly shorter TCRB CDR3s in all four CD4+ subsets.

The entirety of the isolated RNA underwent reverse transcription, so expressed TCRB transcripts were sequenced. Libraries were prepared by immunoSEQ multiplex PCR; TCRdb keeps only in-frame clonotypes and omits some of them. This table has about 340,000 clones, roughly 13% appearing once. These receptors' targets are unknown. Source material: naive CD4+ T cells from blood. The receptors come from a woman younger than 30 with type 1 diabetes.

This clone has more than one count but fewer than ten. The CDR3 coding sequence is TGCAGCGCGAGGACAGGGGGAAACACTGAAGCTTTCTTT. Amino acid sequence: CSARTGGNTEAFF. The J gene is TRBJ1-1, the V gene TRBV29-1; 10 nucleotides align to TRBD1. The germline gives CDR1 SQVTM, CDR2 ANQGSEA. The CDR3 loop spans 13 amino acids. V lost 7 bases to trimming and J lost 2 bases; unmatched junction nucleotides: 4.

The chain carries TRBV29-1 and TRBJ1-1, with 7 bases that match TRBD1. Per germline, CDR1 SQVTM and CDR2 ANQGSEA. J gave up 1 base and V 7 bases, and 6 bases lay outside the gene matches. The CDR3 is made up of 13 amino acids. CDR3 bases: TGCAGCGCTGCGGGACAGCCGAACACTGAAGCTTTCTTT. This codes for CSAAGQPNTEAFF.

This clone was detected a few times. The CDR3 loop reads CASSQRTVSGNTIYF. DNA of the CDR3: TGTGCCAGCAGTCAACGGACAGTCTCAGGAAACACCATATATTTT. V usage is TRBV27 and J usage is TRBJ1-3; TRBD1 might be the D (6 bases). Trimming removed 5 bases at V and 4 bases at J, with 15 bases between. Germline V gives CDR1 MNHEY, CDR2 SMNVEV (reference sequence). This CDR3 has 15 residues.

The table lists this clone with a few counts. CDR3 DNA sequence: TGTGCCAGCAGCTTGGGACTAGCGGGAGTCAACGGGGAGCTGTTTTTT. This gives the protein CASSLGLAGVNGELFF. The chain joins TRBV5-4 to TRBJ2-2, with 12 bases fitting TRBD2. From germline, CDR1 is SGHNT and CDR2 YYREEE (reference sequence). The ends lost 0 bases at V and 7 bases at J; junction bases unmatched: 4. This CDR3 contains 16 residues.

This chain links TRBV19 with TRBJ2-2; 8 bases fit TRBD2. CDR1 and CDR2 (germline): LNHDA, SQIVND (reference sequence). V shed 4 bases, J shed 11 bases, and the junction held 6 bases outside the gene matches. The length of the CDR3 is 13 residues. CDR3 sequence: CASSRGTRGELFF. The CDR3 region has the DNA TGTGCCAGTAGTAGAGGGACTAGAGGAGAGCTGTTTTTT.

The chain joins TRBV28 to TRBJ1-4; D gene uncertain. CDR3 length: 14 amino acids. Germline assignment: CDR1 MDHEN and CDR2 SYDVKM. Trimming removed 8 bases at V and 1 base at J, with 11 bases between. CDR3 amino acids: CASREPLTNEKLFF. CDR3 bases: TGTGCCAGCCGCGAACCGTTAACTAATGAAAAACTGTTTTTT.

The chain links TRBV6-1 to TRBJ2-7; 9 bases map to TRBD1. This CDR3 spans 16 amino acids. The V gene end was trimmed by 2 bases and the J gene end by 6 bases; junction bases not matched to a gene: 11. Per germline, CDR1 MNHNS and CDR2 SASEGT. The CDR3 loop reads CASSELGTGRNGEQYF. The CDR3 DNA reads TGTGCCAGCAGTGAACTGGGGACAGGGAGGAATGGCGAGCAGTACTTC.

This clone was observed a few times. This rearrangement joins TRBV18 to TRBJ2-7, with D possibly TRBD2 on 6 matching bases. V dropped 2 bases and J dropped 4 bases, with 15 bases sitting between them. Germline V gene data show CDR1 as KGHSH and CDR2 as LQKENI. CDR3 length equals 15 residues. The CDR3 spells CASSPGGELIYEQYF. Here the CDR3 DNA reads TGTGCCAGCTCACCAGGAGGGGAGCTGATTTACGAGCAGTACTTC.

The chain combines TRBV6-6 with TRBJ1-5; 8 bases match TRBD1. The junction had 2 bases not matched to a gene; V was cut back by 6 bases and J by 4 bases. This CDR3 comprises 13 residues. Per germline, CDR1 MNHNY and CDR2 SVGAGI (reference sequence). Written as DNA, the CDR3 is TGTGCCAGCAGCCGGACAGGGAATCAGCCCCAGCATTTT. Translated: CASSRTGNQPQHF.

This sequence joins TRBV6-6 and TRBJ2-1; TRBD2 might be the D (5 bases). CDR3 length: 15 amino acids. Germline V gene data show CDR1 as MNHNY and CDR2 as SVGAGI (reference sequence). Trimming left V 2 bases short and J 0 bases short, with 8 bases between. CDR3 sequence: CASSYGESSYNEQFF. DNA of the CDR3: TGTGCCAGCAGTTACGGGGAGAGCTCCTACAATGAGCAGTTCTTC.

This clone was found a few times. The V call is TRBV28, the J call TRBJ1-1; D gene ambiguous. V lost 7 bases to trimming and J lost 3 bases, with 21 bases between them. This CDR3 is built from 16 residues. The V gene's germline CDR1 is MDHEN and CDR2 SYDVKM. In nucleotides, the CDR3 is TGTGCCAGCATCTCAGCGGGAGGAAGAGGACACACTGAAGCTTTCTTT. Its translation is CASISAGGRGHTEAFF.

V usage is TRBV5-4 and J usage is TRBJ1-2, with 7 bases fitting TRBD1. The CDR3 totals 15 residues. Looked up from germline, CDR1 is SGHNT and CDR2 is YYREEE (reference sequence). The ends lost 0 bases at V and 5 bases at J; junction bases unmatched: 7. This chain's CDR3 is CASSLVGQVLYGYTF. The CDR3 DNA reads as TGTGCCAGCAGCTTGGTCGGACAGGTTCTATATGGCTACACCTTC.

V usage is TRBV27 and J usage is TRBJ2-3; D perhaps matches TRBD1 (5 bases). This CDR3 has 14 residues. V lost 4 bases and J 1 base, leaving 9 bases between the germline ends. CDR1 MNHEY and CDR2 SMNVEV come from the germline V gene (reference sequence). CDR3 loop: CASSSQGGTDTQYF. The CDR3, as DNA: TGTGCCAGCAGTTCCCAGGGTGGCACAGATACGCAGTATTTT.

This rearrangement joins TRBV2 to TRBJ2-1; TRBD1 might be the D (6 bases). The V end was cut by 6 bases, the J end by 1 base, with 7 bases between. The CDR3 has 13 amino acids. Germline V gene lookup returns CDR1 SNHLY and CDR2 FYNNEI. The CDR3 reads CASSGQSYNEQFF. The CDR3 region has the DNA TGTGCCAGCAGCGGACAGTCCTACAATGAGCAGTTCTTC.

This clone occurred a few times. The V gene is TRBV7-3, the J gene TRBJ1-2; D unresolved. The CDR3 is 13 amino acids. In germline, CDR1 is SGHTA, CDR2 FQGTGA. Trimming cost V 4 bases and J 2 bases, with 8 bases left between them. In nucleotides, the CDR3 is TGTGCCAGCAGCTCCGGGAGGAACTATGGCTACACCTTC. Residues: CASSSGRNYGYTF.